These 21 T cell receptor beta chains originate from one sample sequenced in a study of T cells in Graves' hyperthyroidism and ophthalmopathy. There were TCR beta CDR3 regions amplified from RNA transcripts. HTBI primers were used for first-round RT-PCR of the TCR CDR3. MiXCR, applied by TCRdb to the multiplex PCR reads, yields one record per CDR3 protein. The sample has some 270,000 distinct CDR3 sequences; approximately 15% are singletons. Sequencing was performed on blood. These TCRs come from a woman between 40 and 55 years old with Graves' hyperthyroidism.

This clonotype was recorded at least ten times. The V gene is TRBV7-8, the J gene TRBJ2-1; tentative D call: TRBD2 (6 bases). With 4 bases removed from V and 3 bases from J, the gap between germline ends came to 22 bases. The CDR3 consists of 18 residues. Germline loops: CDR1 SGHVS, CDR2 FQNEAQ. Written as DNA, the CDR3 is TGTGCCAGCAGCTCCAGGTTTGAGAGGCGGGACTTCTACAATGAGCAGTTCTTC. Translation gives CASSSRFERRDFYNEQFF.

The chain links TRBV4-1 to TRBJ1-6; 7 positions agree with TRBD1. This CDR3 comprises 15 residues. The V and J ends lost 1 base and 10 bases, in that order; junction bases with no gene match: 7. Germline CDR1 reads MGHRA; CDR2 reads YSYEKL. CDR3 sequence: CASSQGTGRNSPLHF. The CDR3 DNA reads as TGCGCCAGCAGCCAAGGGACAGGACGGAACTCACCCCTCCACTTT.

This clonotype came up many times. This chain links TRBV27 with TRBJ1-1; 10 nucleotides align to TRBD1. Germline CDR1 and CDR2: MNHEY and SMNVEV (reference sequence). CDR3 size: 13 residues. The junction had 1 base not matched to a gene; V was cut back by 4 bases and J by 5 bases. The CDR3: CASSWGQGTEAFF. In DNA, the CDR3 is TGTGCCAGCAGTTGGGGACAGGGGACTGAAGCTTTCTTT.

CDR3 nucleotide sequence: TGCAGTGCTGCAGCTCCCGACTCTGGGGCCAACGTCCTGACTTTC. It specifies CSAAAPDSGANVLTF. The chain combines TRBV20-1 with TRBJ2-6; the D is unclear. Per the germline V gene, CDR1 is DFQATT and CDR2 is SNEGSKA (reference sequence). The V end lost 5 bases, the J end lost 0 bases, and 11 bases lay between the germline ends. The CDR3 is 15 residues long.

This clonotype has more than one count but fewer than ten. CDR3 amino acids: CASSLVYTDTQYF. For the CDR3, the DNA is TGTGCCAGCAGTCTTGTCTACACAGATACGCAGTATTTT. The V and J genes are TRBV7-9 and TRBJ2-3; D remains ambiguous. V lost 6 bases and J 2 bases, leaving 9 bases between the germline ends. CDR3 length: 13 amino acids. The germline gives CDR1 SEHNR, CDR2 FQNEAQ (reference sequence). The variable domain in full, completed from reference TRBV7-9 and TRBJ2-3, reads DTGVSQNPRHKITKRGQNVTFRCDPISEHNRLYWYRQTLGQGPEFLTYFQNEAQLEKSRLLSDRFSAERPKGSFSTLEIQRTEQGDSAMYLCASSLVYTDTQYFGPGTRLTVL.

This chain connects TRBV27 to TRBJ2-7, with D uncertain. The CDR3 contains 12 residues. Germline assignment: CDR1 MNHEY and CDR2 SMNVEV (reference sequence). V lost 7 bases, J lost 8 bases, and 15 bases lay in between. CDR3: CASMGSWAQQYF. Written as DNA, the CDR3 is TGTGCCAGCATGGGGTCTTGGGCCCAGCAGTACTTC.

This chain joins TRBV15 and TRBJ2-5; perhaps TRBD2 as D (5 bases). The CDR3 extends over 15 amino acids. Germline-derived CDR1 and CDR2 are LNHNV and YYDKDF (reference sequence). The ends were cut back, 5 bases at V and 2 bases at J, with 15 bases in the middle. CDR3 sequence (DNA): TGTGCCACCAGCCCCGGGAAGGCAGGTCAAGAGACCCAGTACTTC. It specifies CATSPGKAGQETQYF.

This clonotype was counted many times. CDR3 region: CASSRQGEETQYF. CDR3 in DNA: TGTGCCAGCAGCCGACAGGGGGAGGAGACCCAGTACTTC. The gene calls are TRBV3-1 and TRBJ2-5; TRBD1 matches 9 bases. The ends lost 4 bases at V and 5 bases at J; junction bases unmatched: 2. CDR3 length: 13 residues. The V gene's germline CDR1 is LGHDT and CDR2 YNNKEL (reference sequence).

The V call is TRBV6-1, the J call TRBJ2-1, with a tentative D call TRBD2 (6 bases). This CDR3 is built from 14 residues. The germline CDR1 and CDR2 sequences are MNHNS and SASEGT. The V gene lost 8 bases and the J gene lost 1 base, with 12 bases spanning the gap. The CDR3 loop is CASAVRESYNEQFF. CDR3 nucleotides: TGTGCCAGCGCCGTACGGGAGTCCTACAATGAGCAGTTCTTC.

In this sample, this clonotype turned up many times. The chain is built from TRBV6-1 and TRBJ1-2, with D possibly TRBD1 on 6 matching bases. The CDR3 contains 15 residues. Germline V lookup: CDR1 MNHNS, CDR2 SASEGT. Trimming took 5 bases from V and 4 from J, leaving 17 bases between them. The CDR3 loop reads CASSRNRASSYGYTF. For the CDR3, the DNA is TGTGCCAGCAGTCGTAACAGGGCTTCAAGCTATGGCTACACCTTC.

The CDR3 DNA reads TGTGCCAGCTCACCAGGGCGCTCGGGGGAGCAGTACTTC. Protein sequence: CASSPGRSGEQYF. The chain joins TRBV18 to TRBJ2-7; possible D gene TRBD2, 5 bases. Per germline, CDR1 KGHSH and CDR2 LQKENI. The V end was cut by 2 bases, the J end by 7 bases, with 12 bases between. This CDR3 contains 13 residues.

This clonotype was seen at least ten times. This chain joins TRBV12-3 or TRBV12-4 and TRBJ2-7, with D perhaps assigned TRBD1 or TRBD2 (5 bases each). This CDR3 region has 13 residues. V lost 1 base and J lost 6, with 10 bases in between. The CDR3 DNA is TGTGCCAGCAGTTTAGTTGGGGGAAGCGAGCAGTACTTC. Protein sequence: CASSLVGGSEQYF.

This clonotype has more than one count but fewer than ten. This rearrangement joins TRBV6-1 to TRBJ2-2; D gene ambiguous. The CDR3 contains 14 residues. Germline values: CDR1 MNHNS, CDR2 SASEGT. Trimming took off 6 bases at V and 2 bases at J, with 10 bases between the two ends. CDR3 nucleotide sequence: TGTGCCAGCAGGGCGCAGCTAAACACCGGGGAGCTGTTTTTT. Amino acids: CASRAQLNTGELFF.

This clonotype was seen repeatedly, ten times or more. The rearrangement links TRBV15 to TRBJ2-5; D is uncertain. Germline V CDR1 and CDR2: LNHNV, YYDKDF (reference sequence). This CDR3 spans 15 amino acids. V was trimmed by 0 bases and J by 7 bases, leaving 15 bases between them. CDR3 protein: CATSRDLSLRRTQYF. In DNA, the CDR3 is TGTGCCACCAGCAGAGATCTTTCGCTCCGACGGACCCAGTACTTC.

The chain recombines TRBV4-1 with TRBJ1-2; 7 bases fit TRBD1. Trimming at V came to 1 base and at J to 5 bases, leaving 10 bases not matched to a gene. This CDR3 contains 16 residues. The germline V gene encodes CDR1 MGHRA and CDR2 YSYEKL. The CDR3 region is CASSQVPMAQGYGYTF. The CDR3 region has the DNA TGCGCCAGCAGCCAAGTACCTATGGCACAGGGGTATGGCTACACCTTC.

The gene calls are TRBV29-1 and TRBJ2-1, with TRBD1 identical over 9 bases. J was trimmed by 1 base and V by 3 bases; bases with no gene match: 1. Looked up from germline, CDR1 is SQVTM and CDR2 is ANQGSEA. The CDR3 length is 14 residues. Written as DNA, the CDR3 is TGCAGCGTTGAGGGGACAGGGTCCTACAATGAGCAGTTCTTC. Protein sequence: CSVEGTGSYNEQFF.

There are a few counts of this clonotype. This chain uses TRBV3-1 with TRBJ2-3; 11 positions match TRBD2. This CDR3 is 16 amino acids long. Germline V lookup: CDR1 LGHDT, CDR2 YNNKEL (reference sequence). With 4 bases clipped from V and 4 bases from J, the junction kept 7 bases outside the gene matches. This chain's CDR3 is CASSPTSGSTADTQYF. The CDR3 DNA reads as TGTGCCAGCAGCCCCACTAGCGGGAGTACGGCAGATACGCAGTATTTT.

This clonotype was counted only a few times. The chain links TRBV7-6 to TRBJ2-1; D is ambiguous. Germline values: CDR1 SGHVS, CDR2 FNYEAQ. V lost 2 bases and J 3 bases, leaving 14 bases between the germline ends. CDR3 size: 16 residues. The CDR3 spells CASSLSSQKLYNEQFF. In DNA form, the CDR3 reads TGTGCCAGCAGCTTATCGTCCCAGAAACTCTACAATGAGCAGTTCTTC.

The table lists this clonotype with many counts. The genes are TRBV2 and TRBJ1-1, with D perhaps TRBD1 (5 bases). Germline V gene lookup returns CDR1 SNHLY and CDR2 FYNNEI. V was shortened by 6 bases and J by 0 bases, with 8 bases between the two germline ends. The length of the CDR3 is 13 residues. The CDR3 region has the DNA TGTGCCAGCAGGGCGACAGTGAACACTGAAGCTTTCTTT. Its protein product is CASRATVNTEAFF.

This clonotype was observed many times. The chain recombines TRBV7-9 with TRBJ1-6; D unclear. V shed 1 base and J shed 9 bases, with 13 bases lying between them. This CDR3 comprises 15 residues. Germline V gene data show CDR1 as SEHNR and CDR2 as FQNEAQ (reference sequence). The CDR3 is CASSLGPSQGSPLHF. The DNA for the CDR3 is TGTGCCAGCAGCTTAGGACCGAGTCAAGGTTCACCCCTCCACTTT. The full variable domain, with the rest looked up from reference TRBV7-9 and TRBJ1-6, is DTGVSQNPRHKITKRGQNVTFRCDPISEHNRLYWYRQTLGQGPEFLTYFQNEAQLEKSRLLSDRFSAERPKGSFSTLEIQRTEQGDSAMYLCASSLGPSQGSPLHFGNGTRLTVT.

This clonotype was recorded at least ten times. This rearrangement joins TRBV2 to TRBJ1-4; the match to TRBD1 covers 10 bases. Germline values: CDR1 SNHLY, CDR2 FYNNEI. Trimming at V came to 6 bases and at J to 2 bases, leaving 3 bases not matched to a gene. This CDR3 has 15 amino acids. CDR3 residues: CASRRQGATNEKLFF. The CDR3 DNA reads as TGTGCCAGCAGACGACAGGGGGCGACTAATGAAAAACTGTTTTTT. The full variable domain, in which reference TRBV2 and TRBJ1-4 provide the parts outside the CDR3, is EPEVTQTPSHQVTQMGQEVILRCVPISNHLYFYWYRQILGQKVEFLVSFYNNEISEKSEIFDDQFSVERPDGSNFTLKIRSTKLEDSAMYFCASRRQGATNEKLFFGSGTQLSVL.